These 24 T cell receptor beta chains came from one sample sequenced in a study of T-cell memory formation after mild COVID-19. TCRdb re-called the 5' RACE reads through MiXCR, storing one row per CDR3 protein. The table shows roughly 480,000 distinct CDR3 sequences, with roughly 23% occurring only once. Input material: PBMCs or a T cell subset sorted from them (not recorded which). These receptors were obtained from an adult woman who had mild COVID-19 (a few samples of this study predate the infection). Cell type and time point are not known.

The chain carries TRBV5-1 and TRBJ2-7; D is ambiguous. CDR3 size: 14 residues. Trimming removed 0 bases at V and 3 bases at J, with 10 bases between. Germline values: CDR1 SGHRS, CDR2 YFSETQ. The CDR3 DNA reads TGCGCCAGCAGCTTGGAGGGAAGAAGCTACGAGCAGTACTTC. Its protein product is CASSLEGRSYEQYF.

The chain uses TRBV12-3 or TRBV12-4 and TRBJ2-5, with TRBD2 matching over 7 bases. This CDR3 has 14 residues. J lost 1 base, V lost 10 bases, and 9 bases had no gene match. DNA of the CDR3: TGTGCCATCTTAAGCGGGAACTTCCAAGAGACCCAGTACTTC. Protein: CAILSGNFQETQYF.

This clonotype was detected only a few times. The CDR3 region is CASSQGGGAYEQYF. In nucleotides, the CDR3 is TGCGCCAGCAGCCAAGGGGGGGGAGCCTACGAGCAGTACTTC. The chain carries TRBV4-1 and TRBJ2-7, with TRBD2 matching over 7 bases. Germline loops: CDR1 MGHRA, CDR2 YSYEKL. The CDR3 contains 14 residues. V was pared by 1 base and J by 2 bases, with 2 bases of the junction left unmatched.

The V gene is TRBV4-3, the J gene TRBJ2-2, with TRBD2 matching over 13 bases. CDR3 length equals 16 residues. Germline CDR1 LGHNA, CDR2 YSLEER. The V segment lost 1 base and the J segment 6 bases; nucleotides outside the gene matches: 2. The CDR3, as DNA: TGCGCCAGCAGCCAAGGGGGACTAGCGGGATCCGGGGAGCTGTTTTTT. This translates into CASSQGGLAGSGELFF.

This clonotype was recorded at least ten times. The chain carries TRBV4-1 and TRBJ2-1; D may be TRBD2 (6 bases). V lost 1 base and J 0 bases, leaving 10 bases between the germline ends. The CDR3 consists of 16 residues. CDR1 MGHRA and CDR2 YSYEKL come from the germline V gene. The chain's CDR3 is CASSQGRGSSYNEQFF. DNA of the CDR3: TGCGCCAGCAGCCAAGGGCGGGGAAGCTCCTACAATGAGCAGTTCTTC.

This chain connects TRBV3-1 to TRBJ2-3; the D gene could be TRBD1 or TRBD2 (5 bases each). Germline-derived CDR1 and CDR2 are LGHDT and YNNKEL (reference sequence). The CDR3 covers 12 residues. The V gene lost 10 bases and the J gene lost 3 bases, with 11 bases spanning the gap. This CDR3 is CATQGETDTQYF. The CDR3, as DNA: TGTGCCACGCAAGGGGAGACAGATACGCAGTATTTT.

This clonotype occurred a few times. V gene TRBV7-6 combines with J gene TRBJ2-1, with D hard to call. Trimming stripped 4 bases from V and 9 bases from J, with 22 bases between. Germline loops: CDR1 SGHVS, CDR2 FNYEAQ. CDR3 length: 16 residues. CDR3 bases: TGTGCCAGCAGCTCGCTGATCGGGCCCCCAGGCGGTGAGCAGTTCTTC. As protein: CASSSLIGPPGGEQFF.

This clonotype has just one count. CDR3 sequence: CASSIGGEKRNTEAFF. CDR3 sequence (DNA): TGTGCCAGCAGTATCGGGGGCGAGAAGAGGAACACTGAAGCTTTCTTT. The chain is built from TRBV6-6 and TRBJ1-1; tentative D call: TRBD1 (6 bases). The CDR3 has 16 residues. The V and J ends lost 5 bases and 1 base respectively, with 17 bases between them. Germline values: CDR1 MNHNY, CDR2 SVGAGI (reference sequence).

V usage is TRBV27 and J usage is TRBJ2-1; 11 bases line up with TRBD1. Trimming took 7 bases from V and 1 from J; bases not matched to a gene: 3. Germline CDR1 MNHEY, CDR2 SMNVEV (reference sequence). There are 15 residues in the CDR3. The DNA of the CDR3 is TGTGCCAGCATAGGACAGGGGGCATCCTACAATGAGCAGTTCTTC. This encodes CASIGQGASYNEQFF.

As DNA, the CDR3 is TGTGCCAGCAGTTTAGCTCTCAAAAACATTCAGTACTTC. Its translation is CASSLALKNIQYF. The chain couples TRBV27 to TRBJ2-4; D ambiguous. This CDR3 has 13 residues. CDR1 MNHEY and CDR2 SMNVEV come from the germline V gene (reference sequence). V lost 2 bases and J lost 3, with 5 bases in between.

This clonotype was seen only a few times. The chain recombines TRBV10-3 with TRBJ1-6; no definite D call. V lost 3 bases, J lost 9 bases, and 9 bases lay in between. CDR3 size: 13 residues. Germline V gene sequence: CDR1 ENHRY, CDR2 SYGVKD. As DNA, the CDR3 is TGTGCCATCAGTGACAACTGGGCTTCACCCCTCCACTTT. Amino acid sequence: CAISDNWASPLHF.

The chain joins TRBV5-5 to TRBJ2-5; TRBD2 matches 7 bases. Per germline, CDR1 SGHKS and CDR2 YYEKEE (reference sequence). This CDR3 has 16 residues. V lost 4 bases and J lost 1; bases outside the gene matches: 10. CDR3 DNA sequence: TGTGCCAGCAGCCCCCCTCTGGGGGGGATCCAAGAGACCCAGTACTTC. As protein: CASSPPLGGIQETQYF.

This clonotype occurred a few times. The V gene is TRBV7-9, the J gene TRBJ2-6; the D gene is possibly TRBD2 (6 bases). Trimming left V 5 bases short and J 4 bases short, with 12 bases between. Germline values: CDR1 SEHNR, CDR2 FQNEAQ (reference sequence). This CDR3 contains 15 residues. In DNA form, the CDR3 reads TGTGCCAGCAGCGCCCGGGGGTACGGGGCCAACGTCCTGACTTTC. As protein: CASSARGYGANVLTF.

The chain couples TRBV5-1 to TRBJ2-7; D gene uncertain. Trimming removed 2 bases from V and 2 bases from J, with 11 bases in between. CDR1 is SGHRS, CDR2 YFSETQ, per germline. The length of the CDR3 is 14 residues. The CDR3 bases are TGCGCCAGCAGCTTCGCAGAATCCACCTACGAGCAGTACTTC. It codes for CASSFAESTYEQYF.

This clonotype was seen ten or more times. V is TRBV12-3 or TRBV12-4 and J is TRBJ1-2; 7 bases are a match to TRBD1. J lost 8 bases, V lost 1 base, and 4 bases had no gene match. The length of the CDR3 is 13 residues. The CDR3 region has the DNA TGTGCCAGCAGTTTAGGACAGGGCGACGGCTACACCTTC. Encoded protein: CASSLGQGDGYTF.

The V and J genes are TRBV27 and TRBJ1-2; no clear D gene. The ends were cut back, 8 bases at V and 4 bases at J, with 17 bases in the middle. CDR3 length: 14 residues. The germline gives CDR1 MNHEY, CDR2 SMNVEV (reference sequence). CDR3 residues: CASGPRGQGYGYTF. Here the CDR3 DNA reads TGTGCCAGCGGCCCTCGCGGGCAAGGCTATGGCTACACCTTC.

CDR3 DNA: TGCAGTGCTTGGACTAGCGGGGGCCTCAACACCGGGGAGCTGTTTTTT. The encoded protein is CSAWTSGGLNTGELFF. The rearrangement joins TRBV20-1 to TRBJ2-2; TRBD2 aligns across 13 bases. V dropped 5 bases and J dropped 2; count of bases not matched to a gene: 5. The CDR3 extends over 16 amino acids. Germline V lookup: CDR1 DFQATT, CDR2 SNEGSKA (reference sequence).

V and J are TRBV5-1 and TRBJ2-3; either TRBD1 or TRBD2 may supply D (5 bases each). The V gene lost 0 bases and the J gene lost 4 bases, with 18 bases spanning the gap. The germline gives CDR1 SGHRS, CDR2 YFSETQ. The CDR3 has 17 amino acids. CDR3 in amino acids: CASSLVGTPEYSDTQYF. CDR3 nucleotides: TGCGCCAGCAGCTTGGTGGGGACCCCGGAGTATTCAGATACGCAGTATTTT.

This chain joins TRBV2 and TRBJ1-5; D gene unclear. The V gene lost 6 bases and the J gene lost 2 bases, with 11 bases spanning the gap. The CDR3 is 14 amino acids. Germline CDR1 and CDR2: SNHLY and FYNNEI. As DNA, the CDR3 is TGTGCCAGCAGAGAGTTATTCGGCAATCAGCCCCAGCATTTT. This sequence encodes CASRELFGNQPQHF.

The chain links TRBV7-2 to TRBJ2-1; no reliable D call. Trimming pared 5 bases from V and 5 bases from J, leaving 13 bases between. The CDR3 has 14 amino acids. Germline-derived CDR1 and CDR2 are SGHTA and FQGNSA. The DNA of the CDR3 is TGTGCCAGCAGCCCCTTTACTATCAACAATGAGCAGTTCTTC. Its protein product is CASSPFTINNEQFF.

The chain links TRBV7-8 to TRBJ1-1; D remains ambiguous. Germline V CDR1 and CDR2: SGHVS, FQNEAQ. The CDR3 consists of 15 residues. Trimming removed 2 bases from V and 1 base from J, with 11 bases in between. CDR3 nucleotides: TGTGCCAGCAGCTTATCCCAATGGGGGAACACTGAAGCTTTCTTT. Amino acid sequence: CASSLSQWGNTEAFF.

The rearrangement uses TRBV29-1 and TRBJ2-2; D perhaps matches TRBD1 (6 bases). Germline CDR1 and CDR2: SQVTM and ANQGSEA. The CDR3 consists of 16 residues. V lost 6 bases and J 1 base, leaving 18 bases between the germline ends. The CDR3 coding sequence is TGCAGCGTGGGGGTAATAAGGGGACAGAACACCGGGGAGCTGTTTTTT. It translates to CSVGVIRGQNTGELFF.

To note about this clonotype: An end of the junction does not agree with germline; a read error may underlie this. This chain uses TRBV9 with TRBJ1-1, with TRBD1 as a possible D gene (6 bases). Germline CDR1 is SGDLS and CDR2 is YYNGEE. The CDR3 is 14 amino acids. For the CDR3, the DNA is TGTTCCAGCAGCCCAGCCGACAGGACCACTGAAGCTTTCTTT. Translated: CSSSPADRTTEAFF. The full variable domain, rest sourced from reference TRBV9 and TRBJ1-1, is DSGVTQTPKHLITATGQRVTLRCSPRSGDLSVYWYQQSLDQGLQFLIQYYNGEERAKGNILERFSAQQFPDLHSELNLSSLELGDSALYFCSSSPADRTTEAFFGQGTRLTVV.

The CDR3: CATSRDIYGYTF. CDR3 DNA: TGTGCCACCAGCAGAGACATCTATGGCTACACCTTC. This chain uses TRBV15 with TRBJ1-2; D is unclear. V shed 0 bases and J shed 4 bases, with 3 bases lying between them. This CDR3 is 12 amino acids long. The germline V gene encodes CDR1 LNHNV and CDR2 YYDKDF (reference sequence). The full variable domain, in which reference TRBV15 and TRBJ1-2 provide the parts outside the CDR3, is DAMVIQNPRYQVTQFGKPVTLSCSQTLNHNVMYWYQQKSSQAPKLLFHYYDKDFNNEADTPDNFQSRRPNTSFCFLDIRSPGLGDTAMYLCATSRDIYGYTFGSGTRLTVV.